This TCR beta chain emerged from a study of blood T cell repertoires in COVID-19. Source study methods: Amplified reference gene primers provided the basis for estimating nucleated cell counts. Clones were read by immunoSEQ multiplex PCR, and TCRdb kept only the in-frame ones, dropping some. V and J calls and clone size follow that table, whereas D and trimming were derived from the DNA. The table includes tens of thousands of clones, less than 85% detected once. V lost 3 bases and J lost 4, with 10 bases in between. CDR3 size: 13 residues. Germline V lookup: CDR1 SGDLS, CDR2 YYNGEE. Material: peripheral blood. The TCR comes from a human donor in a cohort sampled during active COVID-19. The chain is built from TRBV9 and TRBJ1-2; D is uncertain. The CDR3 spells CASSGTSGYGYTF. CDR3 coding DNA: TGTGCCAGCAGCGGAACGTCGGGCTATGGCTACACCTTC. The whole variable domain, remainder taken from reference TRBV9 and TRBJ1-2, is DSGVTQTPKHLITATGQRVTLRCSPRSGDLSVYWYQQSLDQGLQFLIQYYNGEERAKGNILERFSAQQFPDLHSELNLSSLELGDSALYFCASSGTSGYGYTFGSGTRLTVV.